The rows below give T cell receptor beta chains drawn from one sample of a study of response to subunit inactivated influenza vaccine. TCRdb recomputed calls from the RT-PCR reads with MiXCR, one row per CDR3 protein. The table lists approximately 520,000 distinct CDR3 sequences, roughly 25% of them singletons. Specimen: CD4+ T cells sorted from PBMCs, collected 5 to 6 days after vaccination. The origin of the receptors is a man aged 50 or older who received an inactivated influenza vaccine. Both conserved end residues are part of each CDR3.

v_call cdr3_aa
TRBV7-9 CASSPQTGGNYGYTF
TRBV5-1 CASSAEGTSSYNEQFF
TRBV12-3/TRBV12-4 CASRAQASSTDTQYF
TRBV12-3/TRBV12-4 CASSFHSANTGELFF
TRBV7-9 CASSNFRGTEAFF
TRBV28 CAIGGPRSYEQYF
TRBV11-2 CASSPGLLVRSGANVLTF
TRBV9 CASSPRGSLGETYEQYF
TRBV5-1 CASSLAGGSGNTIYF
TRBV5-1 CASRRDSNTEAFF
TRBV7-9 CASSVKQGSTDTQYF
TRBV6-5 CASSYSNRGNTEAFF
TRBV2 CASSELAGGLGTQYF
TRBV6-5 CASSFRDRGIYEQYF
TRBV3-1 CASSPGTGEPNSPLHF
TRBV11-2 CASSLGWRLAGGGDEQFF
TRBV3-1 CASSWASGRSEQYF
TRBV2 CASSVDVAGITNTQYF
TRBV15 CATSRDRGGPYEQYF
TRBV5-1 CASSLAGGGASPLHF
TRBV12-3/TRBV12-4 CASSLNGNTEAFF
TRBV19 CASSRYSVYNEQFF
TRBV3-1 CASSPRQGLNSPLHF
TRBV5-1 CASSRQHLEQETQYF
TRBV9 CASSVGPDYNQPQHF
TRBV20-1 CSARVRTGPGELFF
TRBV20-1 CSARDRRLSAYEQYF
TRBV20-1 CSARLSGRAYNEQFF
TRBV20-1 CSASDSGRDTDTQYF
TRBV28 CASSPLTGDYNEQFF
TRBV4-1 CASSQGRKAVQETQYF
TRBV20-1 CSAPGTSGSPAEQYF
TRBV6-5 CASSYSLGYEQYF
TRBV6-1 CASRRDGSLAEAFF
TRBV7-2 CASTPPAGTHEQFF
TRBV4-3 CASSQDMAKQFF
TRBV5-1 CASSPKLDSTNEKLFF
TRBV12-3/TRBV12-4 CASSLARAMNTEAFF
TRBV9 CASSVTGTGYNEQFF
TRBV10-3 CAISEHRDRATEAFF
TRBV11-1 CASSYGGTSGRNEQFF
TRBV5-1 CASSLGEVGNIQYF
TRBV5-1 CASSPMTGNTGELFF
TRBV5-1 CASSLQSRDTQYF
TRBV2 CASSRAGGAGTDTQYF
TRBV28 CASSFAQGGYTF
TRBV7-9 CASSLFRTTNNEQFF
TRBV20-1 CSAPGLAVSYNEQFF
TRBV20-1 CSALSQAGGIYNEQFF
TRBV12-3/TRBV12-4 CASSYTGGGSGELFF
TRBV20-1 CSASYGRANTGELFF
TRBV28 CASSSRQGREQFF
TRBV5-6 CASSFYQVWEQYF
TRBV7-2 CATDRSGANVLTF
TRBV20-1 CSARRGGRPETQYF
TRBV12-3/TRBV12-4 CASSLAWGQGNTEAFF
TRBV5-1 CASSLAPGAYEQYF
TRBV12-3/TRBV12-4 CASSQSGANYNEQFF
TRBV15 CATSRRLGDEKLFF
TRBV28 CASSLAQSGAGYTF